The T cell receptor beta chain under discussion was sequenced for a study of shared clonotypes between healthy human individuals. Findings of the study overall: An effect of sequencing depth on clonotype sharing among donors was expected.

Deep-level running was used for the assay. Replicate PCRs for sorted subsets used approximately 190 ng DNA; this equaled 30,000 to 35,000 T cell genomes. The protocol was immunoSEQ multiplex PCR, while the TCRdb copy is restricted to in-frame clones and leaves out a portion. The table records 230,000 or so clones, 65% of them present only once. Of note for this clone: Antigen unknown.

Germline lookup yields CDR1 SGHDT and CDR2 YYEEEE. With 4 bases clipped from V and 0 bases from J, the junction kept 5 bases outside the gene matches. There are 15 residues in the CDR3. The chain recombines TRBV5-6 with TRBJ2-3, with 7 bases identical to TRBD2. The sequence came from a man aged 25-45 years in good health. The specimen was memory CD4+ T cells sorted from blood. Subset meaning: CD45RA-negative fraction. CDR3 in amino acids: CASSQRGASTDTQYF. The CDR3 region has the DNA TGTGCCAGCAGCCAGCGGGGTGCTAGCACAGATACGCAGTATTTT.